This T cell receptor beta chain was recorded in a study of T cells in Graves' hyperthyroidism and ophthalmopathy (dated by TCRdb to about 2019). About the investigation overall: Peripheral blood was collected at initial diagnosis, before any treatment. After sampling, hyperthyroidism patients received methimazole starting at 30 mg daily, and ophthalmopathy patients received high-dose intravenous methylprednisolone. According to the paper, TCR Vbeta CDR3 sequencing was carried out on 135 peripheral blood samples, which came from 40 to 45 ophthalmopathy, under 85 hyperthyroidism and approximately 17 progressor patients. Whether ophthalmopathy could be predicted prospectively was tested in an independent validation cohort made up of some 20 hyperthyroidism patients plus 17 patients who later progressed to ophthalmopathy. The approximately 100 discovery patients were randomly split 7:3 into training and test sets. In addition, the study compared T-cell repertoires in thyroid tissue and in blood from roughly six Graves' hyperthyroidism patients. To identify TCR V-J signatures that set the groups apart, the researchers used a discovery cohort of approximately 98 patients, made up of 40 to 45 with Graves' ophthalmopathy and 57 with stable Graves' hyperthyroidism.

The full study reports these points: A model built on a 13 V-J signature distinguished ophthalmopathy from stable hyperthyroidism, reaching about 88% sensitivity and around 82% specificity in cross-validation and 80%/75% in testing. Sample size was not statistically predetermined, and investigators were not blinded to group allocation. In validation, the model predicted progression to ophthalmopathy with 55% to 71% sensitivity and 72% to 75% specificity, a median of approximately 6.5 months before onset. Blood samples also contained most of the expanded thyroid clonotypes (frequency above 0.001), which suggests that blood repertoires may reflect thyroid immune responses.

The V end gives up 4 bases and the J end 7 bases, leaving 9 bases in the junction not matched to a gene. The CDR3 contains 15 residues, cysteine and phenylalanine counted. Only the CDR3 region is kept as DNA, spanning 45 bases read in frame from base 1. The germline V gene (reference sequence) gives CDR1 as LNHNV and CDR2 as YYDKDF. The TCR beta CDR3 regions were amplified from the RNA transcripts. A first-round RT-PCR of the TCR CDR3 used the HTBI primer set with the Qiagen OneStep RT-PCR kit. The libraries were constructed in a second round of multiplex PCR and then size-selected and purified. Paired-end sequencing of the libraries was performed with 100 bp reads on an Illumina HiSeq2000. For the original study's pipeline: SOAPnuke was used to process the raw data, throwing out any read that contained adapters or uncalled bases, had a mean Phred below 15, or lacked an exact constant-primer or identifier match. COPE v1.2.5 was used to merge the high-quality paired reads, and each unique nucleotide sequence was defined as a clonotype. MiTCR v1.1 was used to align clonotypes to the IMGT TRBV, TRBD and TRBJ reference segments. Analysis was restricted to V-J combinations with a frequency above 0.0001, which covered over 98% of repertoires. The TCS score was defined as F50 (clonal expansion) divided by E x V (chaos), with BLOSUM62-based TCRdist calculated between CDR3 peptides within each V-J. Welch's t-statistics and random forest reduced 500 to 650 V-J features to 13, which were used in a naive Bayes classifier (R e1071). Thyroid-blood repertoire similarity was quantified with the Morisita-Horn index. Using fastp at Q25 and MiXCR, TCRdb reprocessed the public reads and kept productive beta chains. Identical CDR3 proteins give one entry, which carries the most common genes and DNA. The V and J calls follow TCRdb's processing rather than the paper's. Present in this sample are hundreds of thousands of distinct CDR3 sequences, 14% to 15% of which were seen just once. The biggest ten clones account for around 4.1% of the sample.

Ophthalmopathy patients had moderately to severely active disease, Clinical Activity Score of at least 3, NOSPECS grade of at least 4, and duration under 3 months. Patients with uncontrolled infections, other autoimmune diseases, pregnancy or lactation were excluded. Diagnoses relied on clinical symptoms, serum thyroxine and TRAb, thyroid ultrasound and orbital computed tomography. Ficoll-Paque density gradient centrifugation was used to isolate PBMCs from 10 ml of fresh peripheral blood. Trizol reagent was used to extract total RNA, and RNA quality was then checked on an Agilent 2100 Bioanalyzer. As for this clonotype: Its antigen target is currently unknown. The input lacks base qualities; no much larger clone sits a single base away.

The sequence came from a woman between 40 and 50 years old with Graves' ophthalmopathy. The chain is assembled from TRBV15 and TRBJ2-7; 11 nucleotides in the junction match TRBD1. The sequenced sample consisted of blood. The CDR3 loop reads CATSKGGTGGVEQYF. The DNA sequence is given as TGTGCCACCAGCAAAGGGGGGACAGGGGGAGTAGAGCAGTACTTC.